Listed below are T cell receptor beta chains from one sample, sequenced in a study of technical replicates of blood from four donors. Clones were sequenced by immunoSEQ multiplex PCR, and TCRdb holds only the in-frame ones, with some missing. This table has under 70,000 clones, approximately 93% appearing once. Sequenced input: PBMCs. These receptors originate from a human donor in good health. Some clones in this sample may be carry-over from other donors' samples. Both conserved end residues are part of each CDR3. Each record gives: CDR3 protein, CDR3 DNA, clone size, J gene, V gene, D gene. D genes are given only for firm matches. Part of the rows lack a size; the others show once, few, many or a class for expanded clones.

CASSSGTANTEAFF TGCGCCAGCAGTTCCGGGACAGCGAACACTGAAGCTTTCTTT NA TRBJ1-1 TRBV5-1 TRBD1
CASSQDLGQIWEKLFF TGCGCCAGCAGCCAAGATCTGGGCCAGATTTGGGAAAAACTGTTTTTT NA TRBJ1-4 TRBV4-1 NA
CASSWGQGPLAKNIQYF TGTGCCAGCAGCTGGGGACAGGGGCCCCTAGCCAAAAACATTCAGTACTTC NA TRBJ2-4 TRBV7-9 TRBD1
CASSDMRGAGGANVLTF TGTGCCAGCAGTGACATGCGGGGTGCGGGAGGGGCCAACGTCCTGACTTTC few TRBJ2-6 TRBV6-1 NA
CSVEGVGGGTEAFF TGCAGCGTTGAAGGGGTAGGGGGTGGCACTGAAGCTTTCTTT NA TRBJ1-1 TRBV29-1 NA
CASSPRTAPGEQYF TGTGCCAGCAGTCCGAGGACAGCCCCCGGCGAGCAGTACTTC once TRBJ2-7 TRBV7-9 NA
CASSSNTYEQYF TGTGCCAGCAGCTCGAACACCTACGAGCAGTACTTC NA TRBJ2-7 TRBV11-1 NA
CASSWAPTGELFF TGTGCCAGCAGCTGGGCCCCCACCGGGGAGCTGTTTTTT once TRBJ2-2 TRBV7-3 NA
CASSSMVITDTQYF TGTGCCAGCAGCTCTATGGTTATCACAGATACGCAGTATTTT NA TRBJ2-3 TRBV2 NA
CASSLMGLGGTDTQYF TGCGCCAGCAGCTTGATGGGGCTCGGAGGCACAGATACGCAGTATTTT NA TRBJ2-3 TRBV5-1 NA
CASSLGTGGGKETQYF TGCGCCAGCAGCTTGGGAACCGGCGGGGGAAAAGAGACCCAGTACTTC NA TRBJ2-5 TRBV5-1 TRBD2
CSVTTSVRGSPLHF TGCAGCGTTACAACCTCAGTACGCGGTTCACCCCTCCACTTT once TRBJ1-6 TRBV29-1 NA
CASSQGGAETQYF TGCGCCAGCAGCCAAGGGGGCGCGGAGACCCAGTACTTC NA TRBJ2-5 TRBV4-3 NA
CASRADRTYEQYF TGTGCCAGCAGGGCAGACAGGACCTACGAGCAGTACTTC once TRBJ2-7 TRBV27 NA
CASSIRGEQFF TGTGCCAGTAGTATACGGGGTGAGCAGTTCTTC NA TRBJ2-1 TRBV19 NA
CASSGTGTRSGTDTQYF TGTGCCAGCTCCGGCACCGGGACTAGGTCTGGCACAGATACGCAGTATTTT NA TRBJ2-3 TRBV18 TRBD2
CASRYPGQSYGYTF TGTGCCAGTAGGTATCCTGGGCAGTCCTATGGCTACACCTTC NA TRBJ1-2 TRBV19 NA
CASNPAGNTIYF TGTGCCAGCAACCCAGCTGGAAACACCATATATTTT NA TRBJ1-3 TRBV6-6 NA
CASSLWQGENQPQHF TGTGCCAGCAGCTTATGGCAGGGGGAAAATCAGCCCCAGCATTTT NA TRBJ1-5 TRBV5-5 TRBD1
CASSYRGGSPLHF TGTGCCAGCAGCTACAGGGGTGGTTCACCCCTCCACTTT once TRBJ1-6 TRBV7-2 TRBD1
CASSPQGLNSLFGQYF TGTGCCAGCAGTCCTCAGGGATTGAACTCTTTGTTTGGGCAGTACTTC NA TRBJ2-7 TRBV28 NA
CSAPGLAGGIGELFF TGCAGCGCCCCAGGACTAGCGGGAGGGATCGGGGAGCTGTTTTTT NA TRBJ2-2 TRBV29-1 TRBD2
CASTTRARAEQYF TGTGCCAGCACCACCAGGGCCCGGGCCGAGCAGTACTTC NA TRBJ2-7 TRBV5-8 NA
CASSFAGGKPQHF TGTGCCAGCAGCTTTGCAGGGGGCAAGCCCCAGCATTTT NA TRBJ1-5 TRBV7-2 TRBD1
CAWSSLGAPMNTEAFF TGTGCCTGGAGCTCCCTGGGGGCCCCAATGAACACTGAAGCTTTCTTT once TRBJ1-1 TRBV30 NA
CASSGVGGFNTDTQYF TGTGCCAGCAGCGGGGTCGGGGGGTTTAACACAGATACGCAGTATTTT NA TRBJ2-3 TRBV7-2 TRBD2
CASSPSDTSSGNTIYF TGTGCCAGCTCACCATCCGACACTTCCTCTGGAAACACCATATATTTT NA TRBJ1-3 TRBV18 NA
CASSLAPGQDYEQYF TGTGCCAGCAGCTTAGCCCCGGGACAAGACTACGAGCAGTACTTC NA TRBJ2-7 TRBV7-8 NA
CAISDEGQGAYEQYF TGTGCCATCAGTGACGAGGGACAGGGTGCCTACGAGCAGTACTTC once TRBJ2-7 TRBV10-3 TRBD1
CASSYSWESTTPLHF TGTGCCAGCAGTTACTCTTGGGAGTCGACGACACCCCTCCACTTT NA TRBJ1-6 TRBV6-5 NA
CASSPDRGLYNEQFF TGTGCCAGTAGCCCTGACAGGGGGCTATACAATGAGCAGTTCTTC NA TRBJ2-1 TRBV19 TRBD1
CASRPRPGTGSEQFF TGTGCCAGCAGACCCCGTCCCGGGACCGGGAGTGAGCAGTTCTTC NA TRBJ2-1 TRBV6-5 NA
CASSPNPGGQDTQYF TGTGCCAGCAGCCCAAACCCGGGGGGGCAAGATACGCAGTATTTT NA TRBJ2-3 TRBV7-2 TRBD2
CASSGTGTGANVLTF TGCGCCAGCAGCGGTACAGGGACCGGGGCCAACGTCCTGACTTTC NA TRBJ2-6 TRBV5-1 NA
CATSGTRGSGNTIYF TGTGCCACCAGCGGGACACGGGGCTCTGGAAACACCATATATTTT NA TRBJ1-3 TRBV15 NA
CASSLWSGPGNEQFF TGTGCCAGCAGCCTCTGGAGCGGGCCTGGGAATGAGCAGTTCTTC NA TRBJ2-1 TRBV7-6 NA
CATSPGDQETQYF TGTGCCACCAGCCCGGGGGACCAAGAGACCCAGTACTTC few TRBJ2-5 TRBV15 NA
CASSRGQVSGGANVLTF TGCGCCAGCAGCCGCGGACAGGTCTCTGGTGGGGCCAACGTCCTGACTTTC NA TRBJ2-6 TRBV5-1 TRBD1
CASSLRSGLSQPQHF TGTGCCAGCAGCTTAAGATCAGGGTTGAGTCAGCCCCAGCATTTT once TRBJ1-5 TRBV5-6 NA
CASSPEPDYGYTF TGTGCCAGCAGCCCCGAGCCGGACTATGGCTACACCTTC NA TRBJ1-2 TRBV7-9 NA
CASIPDRGLYEQYF TGTGCCAGCATCCCGGACAGGGGGCTGTACGAGCAGTACTTC NA TRBJ2-7 TRBV2 TRBD1
CASSLDRPSNQPQHF TGTGCCAGCAGCCTGGACAGACCTAGCAATCAGCCCCAGCATTTT NA TRBJ1-5 TRBV2 NA
CASSLLAGAYEQYF TGTGCCAGCAGTTTACTAGCGGGAGCCTACGAGCAGTACTTC few TRBJ2-7 TRBV7-2 TRBD2
CASSRDRSYEQYF TGTGCCAGCAGCAGGGACAGATCCTACGAGCAGTACTTC NA TRBJ2-7 TRBV7-8 TRBD1
CASSLGQVQETQYF TGTGCCAGCAGCCTCGGACAGGTCCAAGAGACCCAGTACTTC NA TRBJ2-5 TRBV7-8 TRBD1
CASSSTGGGETQYF TGTGCCAGCAGCTCGACAGGGGGGGGAGAGACCCAGTACTTC once TRBJ2-5 TRBV11-2 TRBD1
CASSQDLNINSPLHF TGCGCCAGCAGCCAAGATCTTAACATCAATTCACCCCTCCACTTT NA TRBJ1-6 TRBV4-3 NA
CASSFGQTSTGELFF TGCGCCAGCAGCTTTGGACAGACGAGCACCGGGGAGCTGTTTTTT NA TRBJ2-2 TRBV5-1 NA
CASTPGGSSNQPQHF TGTGCCAGCACACCGGGTGGCAGTAGCAATCAGCCCCAGCATTTT once TRBJ1-5 TRBV2 NA